The rows below give T cell receptor beta chains drawn from one sample of a study of cytomegalovirus exposure and HLA in healthy donors. Libraries were prepared by immunoSEQ multiplex PCR; TCRdb keeps only in-frame clonotypes and omits some of them. The sample lists over 150,000 clones, roughly 89% occurring once. The sample was PBMCs. These TCRs come from a man between 18 and 35 years old in good health and CMV-seropositive. The CDR3 runs from the conserved cysteine through the conserved F or W. The D gene is left open where the match is weak. Expanded clones are given a class, and other clones once, few, many or no size at all.

v_gene,d_gene,abundance,j_gene,CDR3nt,CDR3aa
TRBV6-5,TRBD1,NA,TRBJ1-1,TGTGCCAGCAGGTCCGGGACAGGGGTTGGTGAAGCTTTCTTT,CASRSGTGVGEAFF
TRBV4-1,TRBD1,NA,TRBJ2-2,TGCGCCAGCAGCCAAGAGAAACGACAGGGTCTTACCGGGGAGCTGTTTTTT,CASSQEKRQGLTGELFF
TRBV30,TRBD2,NA,TRBJ2-1,TGTGCCTGGAGCCTGGGACTAGCGGGCAGCTCATCCTACAATGAGCAGTTCTTC,CAWSLGLAGSSSYNEQFF
TRBV10-1,NA,few,TRBJ2-7,TGCGCCAGCCCGACAGGTGAGTACGAGCAGTACTTC,CASPTGEYEQYF
TRBV27,NA,NA,TRBJ2-3,TGTGCCAGCAGTTTAATGAGGGTGAGACAGGGCACAGATACGCAGTATTTT,CASSLMRVRQGTDTQYF
TRBV29-1,TRBD2,NA,TRBJ2-3,TGCAGCGTGGCGGGACTAGCGGGTGGCACAGATACGCAGTATTTT,CSVAGLAGGTDTQYF
TRBV29-1,NA,NA,TRBJ1-1,TGCAGCGTTAGTTTAAGGCAGGGGCCCCCCGAAGCTTTCTTT,CSVSLRQGPPEAFF
TRBV7-9,TRBD1,NA,TRBJ2-5,TGTGCCAGCAGTTCAGCAGGGGGCATAGAGACCCAGTACTTC,CASSSAGGIETQYF
TRBV19,TRBD1,NA,TRBJ2-7,TGTGCCAGTAAACCGGGACAGGGGGGGACCGAGCAGTACTTC,CASKPGQGGTEQYF
TRBV4-1,NA,NA,TRBJ1-2,TGCGCCAGCAGCCGGGGGGTTATTAGCTATGGCTACACCTTC,CASSRGVISYGYTF
TRBV11-2,TRBD1,few,TRBJ1-2,TGTGCCAGCAGCCCGCGACAGGGGGCTAACTATGGCTACACCTTC,CASSPRQGANYGYTF
TRBV7-9,TRBD2,NA,TRBJ2-1,TGTGCCAGCAGCCCCAGTAGCGGGAGCTCCTACAATGAGCAGTTCTTC,CASSPSSGSSYNEQFF
TRBV6-1,TRBD1,medium-sized,TRBJ1-3,TGTGCCAGCAGTGAAGAAACAGGGGGTGGAAACACCATATATTTT,CASSEETGGGNTIYF
TRBV6-6,TRBD2,NA,TRBJ2-7,TGTGCCAGCAGTAATAGCGGGAGGGCTTACGAGCAGTACTTC,CASSNSGRAYEQYF
TRBV28,TRBD2,NA,TRBJ2-1,TGTGCCAGCAGTTTAGACGGACTAGCGGGAGTAAACAATGAGCAGTTCTTC,CASSLDGLAGVNNEQFF
TRBV6-1,TRBD2,NA,TRBJ2-1,TGTGCCAGCAGTGAAGGGCTAGCGGGGTACAATGAGCAGTTCTTC,CASSEGLAGYNEQFF
TRBV2,NA,NA,TRBJ2-5,TGTGCCAGCAGTGAACAAGGGAGCCAGCGAGAGACCCAGTACTTC,CASSEQGSQRETQYF
TRBV6-1,NA,NA,TRBJ2-3,TGTGCCAGCAGTGCCTCAGGGTTCCGAAGCACAGATACGCAGTATTTT,CASSASGFRSTDTQYF
TRBV7-2,NA,NA,TRBJ1-3,TGTGCCAGCACATGGAGGATAAGCTCTGGAAACACCATATATTTT,CASTWRISSGNTIYF
TRBV28,TRBD1,NA,TRBJ1-3,TGTGCCAGCAGTTCACGGACAGGGTGGGTCTCTGGAAACACCATATATTTT,CASSSRTGWVSGNTIYF
TRBV19,NA,NA,TRBJ2-1,TGTGCCAGTAGTACCGTAGACAGGGAGCAGTTCTTC,CASSTVDREQFF
TRBV27,NA,NA,TRBJ2-4,TGTGCCAGCACCTGGGGCCTAGCCAAAAACATTCAGTACTTC,CASTWGLAKNIQYF
TRBV27,TRBD1,NA,TRBJ2-5,TGTGCCAGCAGTGCCCGGGACAGGGGGCAAGAGACCCAGTACTTC,CASSARDRGQETQYF
TRBV4-1,NA,NA,TRBJ2-7,TGCGCCAGCAGCCAAGATAGAAGCTACGAGCAGTACTTC,CASSQDRSYEQYF
TRBV18,NA,NA,TRBJ2-7,TGTGCCAGCTCACGGGCGGGTGGCCACGAGCAGTACTTC,CASSRAGGHEQYF